This TCR beta chain was recorded in a study of shared clonotypes between healthy human individuals. Several immunoSEQ 96-well plates shared each subset's DNA, each plate a replicate. The table came from immunoSEQ multiplex PCR; TCRdb's copy has only in-frame clones and leaves some out. The sample shows fewer than 600,000 clones, roughly 78% of them seen only once. V lost 1 base and J lost 6, with 15 bases in between. The CDR3 contains 15 residues. CDR1 and CDR2 (germline): MGHRA, YSYEKL. V and J are TRBV4-1 and TRBJ1-2, with no clear D. The sequence came from a woman in her thirties or forties in good health. Some clones in this sample may be carry-over from other donors' samples. Sequenced: PBMCs. CDR3 in DNA: TGCGCCAGCAGCCAAGTTTTATGGGGTTTTGATGGCTACACCTTC. Amino acids: CASSQVLWGFDGYTF.